The 10 T cell receptor beta chains given below trace back to one sample, sequenced in a study of T cell responses to AZD1222 COVID-19 vaccine (dated by TCRdb to the early 2020s). Library preparation was by the immunoSEQ multiplex PCR assay. TCRdb took this table from immuneACCESS and kept in-frame rearrangements with V and J called. Such tables lack part of the clones; where checked against another copy, unresolved V genes explain under half of the gap, and the rest is unexplained. The sample table shows roughly 120,000 clones, and 80% to 90% are seen once. The ten most abundant clones make up roughly 3.9% of the sample. The time point label, read with the paper, signifies: baseline before first vaccination. This specimen's treatment or condition label, interpreted: meningococcal conjugate vaccine given as trial control. Material: peripheral blood, obtained on day 0 of MenACWY control vaccination. Receptors were obtained from an adult in good health.

The chain carries TRBV15 and TRBJ2-1; 7 bases are shared with TRBD1. The trim removed 0 bases at V and 5 bases at J, leaving 13 bases unmatched. CDR3 length: 18 amino acids. Germline loops: CDR1 LNHNV, CDR2 YYDKDF (reference sequence). Written as DNA, the CDR3 is TGTGCCACCAGCAGAGATATAGGGGGCGTTGTCCCCCACAATGAGCAGTTCTTC. Amino acid sequence: CATSRDIGGVVPHNEQFF.

CDR3 DNA sequence: TGCAGCGTTGAAGCTTTTACCCGGGCGGGAGAATATGGCTACACCTTC. This gives the protein CSVEAFTRAGEYGYTF. This sequence joins TRBV29-1 and TRBJ1-2, with D hard to call. The germline CDR1 and CDR2 sequences are SQVTM and ANQGSEA. The V and J ends lost 1 base and 5 bases respectively, with 20 bases between them. This CDR3 contains 16 residues.

The V call is TRBV5-1, the J call TRBJ2-1; D gene unclear. This CDR3 is 14 amino acids long. The ends were cut back, 3 bases at V and 0 bases at J, with 7 bases in the middle. The germline V gene has CDR1 SGHRS and CDR2 YFSETQ. In DNA, the CDR3 is TGCGCCAGCAGCTCCCTAGACTCCTACAATGAGCAGTTCTTC. This translates into CASSSLDSYNEQFF.

The table lists this clone with a few counts. The chain links TRBV27 to TRBJ2-7, with 8 bases lining up with TRBD1. This CDR3 is 12 amino acids long. From germline, CDR1 is MNHEY and CDR2 SMNVEV (reference sequence). The V segment lost 6 bases and the J segment 11 bases; nucleotides outside the gene matches: 9. DNA for the CDR3: TGTGCCAGCAGGACAGGGGCGGAGGAGGAGTACTTC. It yields the protein CASRTGAEEEYF.

This clone has only a few counts. This sequence joins TRBV28 and TRBJ2-7; 7 bases map to TRBD1. Germline V lookup: CDR1 MDHEN, CDR2 SYDVKM. The J segment lost 4 bases and the V segment lost 7 bases, leaving 7 bases of the junction unmatched. CDR3 length: 13 residues. CDR3 protein: CASKTPTGYEQYF. Here the CDR3 DNA reads TGTGCCAGCAAGACCCCGACAGGGTACGAGCAGTACTTC.

This clone was picked up a small number of times. The chain couples TRBV5-1 to TRBJ2-3; D might be TRBD2 (7 bases). The CDR3 covers 14 residues. Trimming shortened V by 4 bases and J by 4 bases, and 13 bases separated the two germline ends. Per germline, CDR1 SGHRS and CDR2 YFSETQ. The CDR3 spells CASSPQGGADTQYF. As DNA, the CDR3 is TGCGCCAGCAGCCCACAGGGAGGGGCAGATACGCAGTATTTT.

The rearrangement joins TRBV6-6 to TRBJ1-3, with D hard to call. Germline lookup yields CDR1 MNHNY and CDR2 SVGAGI (reference sequence). V lost 6 bases and J 9 bases, leaving 12 bases between the germline ends. The CDR3 covers 12 residues. The CDR3 coding sequence is TGTGCCAGCAGCCTCGGGCAGGCCACCATATATTTT. As protein: CASSLGQATIYF.

J is TRBJ1-4 and V is TRBV4-2; D might be TRBD1 (5 bases). The ends were cut back, 1 base at V and 6 bases at J, with 12 bases in the middle. Germline V gene lookup returns CDR1 LGHNA and CDR2 YNFKEQ. This CDR3 spans 15 amino acids. The CDR3, as DNA: TGTGCCAGCAGCCAAGGGGAGGGACCGGATGAAAAACTGTTTTTT. Residues: CASSQGEGPDEKLFF.

The CDR3 DNA follows: TGTGCCAGCAGCCAGTCGTCCGGAGGGGGCAATCAGCCCCAGCATTTT. Protein product: CASSQSSGGGNQPQHF. The chain is built from TRBV5-4 and TRBJ1-5; possible D gene TRBD1, 5 bases. CDR1 is SGHNT, CDR2 YYREEE, per germline (reference sequence). This CDR3 spans 16 amino acids. Trimming took off 4 bases at V and 2 bases at J, with 16 bases between the two ends.

This clone is medium-sized within its sample. The V call is TRBV6-5, the J call TRBJ1-6; D gene uncertain. This CDR3 has 16 residues. Trimming cost V 0 bases and J 0 bases, with 6 bases left between them. CDR1 is MNHEY, CDR2 SVGAGI, per germline. The CDR3 reads CASSYSASSYNSPLHF. CDR3 sequence (DNA): TGTGCCAGCAGTTACTCGGCAAGCTCCTATAATTCACCCCTCCACTTT.